The 25 T cell receptor beta chains in this list originate from one sample, sequenced in a study of CD8+CD57+ T cells in acquired aplastic anemia. It was genomic DNA that served as the template for profiling TCR beta VDJ and CDR3. TCRdb itself ran the reads through MiXCR, one entry per CDR3 protein. The sample records roughly 500,000 distinct CDR3 sequences, more than 25% being singletons. Sequencing involved patients with CD8+CD57+ cell expansion previously shown by flow cytometry. The material sequenced was sorted CD4+, CD8+, or CD8+CD57+ T cells (not recorded which) from PBMCs. These receptors originate from a human donor with aplastic anemia.

Only a few counts were recorded for this clonotype. CDR3 loop: CASSLGPGLAGIYEQYF. The CDR3 nucleotides read TGCGCCAGCAGCTTGGGGCCGGGACTAGCGGGAATTTACGAGCAGTACTTC. This chain joins TRBV5-1 and TRBJ2-7; 13 bases line up with TRBD2. There are 17 residues in the CDR3. V trimming: 0 bases; J trimming: 4 bases; junction bases outside the gene matches: 7. Germline lookup yields CDR1 SGHRS and CDR2 YFSETQ.

This clonotype was counted only a few times. This chain links TRBV6-5 with TRBJ1-2; 7 nucleotides match TRBD1. In germline, CDR1 is MNHEY, CDR2 SVGAGI. The CDR3 length is 16 residues. Trimming took 1 base from V and 3 from J; bases not matched to a gene: 8. CDR3 bases: TGTGCCAGCAGTTACTTGAGGACAGGAACCCACTATGGCTACACCTTC. Translation: CASSYLRTGTHYGYTF.

The rearrangement links TRBV29-1 to TRBJ2-1; 16 bases fit TRBD2. Looked up from germline, CDR1 is SQVTM and CDR2 is ANQGSEA. This CDR3 spans 14 amino acids. V trimming: 2 bases; J trimming: 14 bases; junction bases outside the gene matches: 6. The CDR3 spells CSVEYGTSGRGKFF. DNA for the CDR3: TGCAGCGTTGAATACGGGACTAGCGGGAGGGGTAAGTTCTTC.

This chain links TRBV11-3 with TRBJ1-1; D perhaps matches TRBD1 (5 bases). CDR1 is SGHNT, CDR2 YENEEA, per germline. CDR3 length: 14 residues. V shed 5 bases and J shed 1 base, with 11 bases lying between them. This CDR3 reads CASSLRARNTEAFF. CDR3 DNA: TGTGCCAGCAGCCTCAGGGCTCGGAACACTGAAGCTTTCTTT.

The chain carries TRBV4-2 and TRBJ2-7; 11 bases align to TRBD2. This CDR3 comprises 18 residues. V was pared by 4 bases and J by 3 bases, with 14 bases of the junction left unmatched. Germline V gene data show CDR1 as LGHNA and CDR2 as YNFKEQ. CDR3 nucleotide sequence: TGTGCCAGCAGCCCCCGTCTAGCGGGAGGAAATCGACACTACGAGCAGTACTTC. It yields the protein CASSPRLAGGNRHYEQYF.

This clonotype has a count of ten or more. The V gene is TRBV6-5, the J gene TRBJ2-7, with 7 bases fitting TRBD1. Germline CDR1 reads MNHEY; CDR2 reads SVGAGI. CDR3 length: 13 residues. With 5 bases clipped from V and 6 bases from J, the junction kept 7 bases outside the gene matches. CDR3 DNA: TGTGCCAGCAGTCGGGACAGCTATAGCGAGCAGTACTTC. Encoded protein: CASSRDSYSEQYF.

In the case of this clonotype: Its ends do not fully match the called genes, so a read error is possible. The rearrangement uses TRBV7-9 and TRBJ1-2; D is unresolved. This CDR3 is built from 11 residues. In germline, CDR1 is SEHNR, CDR2 FQNEAQ (reference sequence). CDR3 residues: CASGMSEGYTF. For the CDR3, the DNA is TGCGCCAGCGGAATGTCGGAGGGCTACACCTTC.

In this sample, this clonotype turned up a few times. V and J are TRBV28 and TRBJ1-5; 7 bases align to TRBD1. The ends lost 5 bases at V and 2 bases at J; junction bases unmatched: 12. CDR1 is MDHEN, CDR2 SYDVKM, per germline. CDR3 length: 17 amino acids. CDR3 nucleotide sequence: TGTGCCAGCAGTGCTACCGACAGGGTATATCGCAATCAGCCCCAGCATTTT. This encodes CASSATDRVYRNQPQHF. Full variable domain (rest looked up from reference TRBV28 and TRBJ1-5): DVKVTQSSRYLVKRTGEKVFLECVQDMDHENMFWYRQDPGLGLRLIYFSYDVKMKEKGDIPEGYSVSREKKERFSLILESASTNQTSMYLCASSATDRVYRNQPQHFGDGTRLSIL.

This clonotype was counted many times. The gene calls are TRBV15 and TRBJ2-1; D may correspond to TRBD1 or TRBD2 (5 bases each). V shed 0 bases and J shed 13 bases, with 13 bases lying between them. This CDR3 is built from 13 residues. Germline CDR1 is LNHNV and CDR2 is YYDKDF (reference sequence). The CDR3 here is CATSRDEGRAQFF. The CDR3 DNA sequence: TGTGCCACCAGCAGAGATGAGGGCAGGGCACAGTTCTTC.

In nucleotides, the CDR3 is TGCAGTGCTAACGTCCCGGGACAGGGGAGCAATGAGCAGTTCTTC. Its protein is CSANVPGQGSNEQFF. The chain has TRBV20-1 and TRBJ2-1; 10 bases agree with TRBD1. This CDR3 has 15 amino acids. Germline CDR1 and CDR2: DFQATT and SNEGSKA (reference sequence). Unmatched junction bases numbered 9, after V lost 4 bases and J lost 6 bases.

V usage is TRBV6-1 and J usage is TRBJ2-1, with D unclear. There are 16 residues in the CDR3. CDR1 and CDR2 (germline): MNHNS, SASEGT. V lost 8 bases and J 0 bases, leaving 17 bases between the germline ends. For the CDR3, the DNA is TGTGCCAGCTCACCGTTCGCAGAAGCCTCCTACAATGAGCAGTTCTTC. Translation gives CASSPFAEASYNEQFF.

In this sample, this clonotype turned up many times. CDR3 protein: CAISRDRDKEEQFF. The CDR3 coding sequence is TGTGCCATCAGCCGGGACAGGGACAAGGAGGAGCAGTTCTTC. This chain joins TRBV10-3 and TRBJ2-1, with 9 nucleotides matching TRBD1. With V trimmed by 6 bases and J by 10 bases, 10 bases remained unmatched. CDR3 length equals 14 residues. The germline CDR1 and CDR2 sequences are ENHRY and SYGVKD.

This clonotype was seen more than once but under ten times. The chain links TRBV7-2 to TRBJ1-2; D remains ambiguous. CDR3 length: 13 residues. Looked up from germline, CDR1 is SGHTA and CDR2 is FQGNSA. V lost 5 bases and J lost 1, with 8 bases in between. CDR3 nucleotides: TGTGCCAGCAGCCCTACTATTAACTATGGCTACACCTTC. The encoded protein is CASSPTINYGYTF.

This clonotype was detected a few times. This CDR3 reads CASSPRWAQDQETQYF. In DNA, the CDR3 is TGTGCCAGCAGCCCTAGGTGGGCGCAAGATCAAGAGACCCAGTACTTC. The V and J genes are TRBV5-4 and TRBJ2-5; D is unclear. This CDR3 spans 16 amino acids. CDR1 SGHNT and CDR2 YYREEE come from the germline V gene (reference sequence). Trimming stripped 4 bases from V and 2 bases from J, with 18 bases between.

This clonotype was counted many times. The gene calls are TRBV7-9 and TRBJ1-2; the D is unclear. Trimming shortened V by 1 base and J by 2 bases, and 5 bases separated the two germline ends. Germline CDR1 is SEHNR and CDR2 is FQNEAQ (reference sequence). This CDR3 region has 13 residues. The CDR3 DNA follows: TGTGCCAGCAGCTTAGGCGGCAACTATGGCTACACCTTC. Amino acid sequence: CASSLGGNYGYTF.

This clonotype was seen more than once but under ten times. CDR3 amino acids: CATSWGHGTDGYTF. The CDR3 DNA is TGTGCCACCAGCTGGGGACACGGGACGGATGGCTACACCTTC. This chain joins TRBV15 and TRBJ1-2, with D perhaps TRBD1 (6 bases). Trimming took off 5 bases at V and 6 bases at J, with 16 bases between the two ends. The CDR3 runs to 14 residues. Germline CDR1 is LNHNV and CDR2 is YYDKDF (reference sequence).

This clonotype was seen at least ten times. The chain employs TRBV20-1 and TRBJ1-3; 7 nucleotides line up with TRBD1. The CDR3 consists of 15 residues. Unmatched junction bases numbered 8, after V lost 1 base and J lost 5 bases. The V gene's germline CDR1 is DFQATT and CDR2 SNEGSKA (reference sequence). CDR3 protein: CSARVGQPHRNTIYF. The DNA for the CDR3 is TGCAGTGCTAGAGTGGGACAGCCACATAGAAACACCATATATTTT.

At least ten counts were recorded for this clonotype. This rearrangement joins TRBV20-1 to TRBJ2-7, with D tentatively TRBD1 (6 bases). The CDR3 runs 12 residues. V was cut by 3 bases and J by 3 bases, with 9 bases left in between. CDR1 and CDR2 (germline): DFQATT, SNEGSKA (reference sequence). CDR3 in DNA: TGCAGTGCTAGCCACAGGGACTACGAGCAGTACTTC. Translating gives CSASHRDYEQYF.

V is TRBV11-1 and J is TRBJ2-7; TRBD2 matches at 9 bases. The CDR3 is 17 residues long. V trimming: 3 bases; J trimming: 0 bases; junction bases outside the gene matches: 9. Germline V gene data show CDR1 as SGHAT and CDR2 as FQDESV (reference sequence). CDR3 nucleotide sequence: TGTGCCAGCAGCTTGAGGACTAGCGCCATAAGCTCCTACGAGCAGTACTTC. This sequence encodes CASSLRTSAISSYEQYF.

This sequence joins TRBV15 and TRBJ1-2; D is unresolved. V shed 3 bases and J shed 0 bases, with 11 bases lying between them. Germline V gene sequence: CDR1 LNHNV, CDR2 YYDKDF (reference sequence). This CDR3 is built from 15 residues. In DNA form, the CDR3 reads TGTGCCACCAGCAGGGAAGGGAAAGCTAACTATGGCTACACCTTC. Translating it yields CATSREGKANYGYTF.

This chain links TRBV4-1 with TRBJ2-5; unclear D gene. The CDR3 is 14 residues long. The germline V gene encodes CDR1 MGHRA and CDR2 YSYEKL. V lost 3 bases to trimming and J lost 7 bases, with 15 bases between them. The CDR3 DNA sequence: TGCGCCAGCAGCCAGCACCCCGAGTCAGGGACCCAGTACTTC. Protein sequence: CASSQHPESGTQYF.

The chain links TRBV5-1 to TRBJ2-1; no firm D call. Germline CDR1 SGHRS, CDR2 YFSETQ. This CDR3 region has 11 residues. Trimming cost V 2 bases and J 8 bases, with 5 bases left between them. CDR3 in amino acids: CASSFSDEQFF. DNA of the CDR3: TGCGCCAGCAGCTTTTCGGATGAGCAGTTCTTC.

Points on this clonotype: This may come from a read error, since a much larger clone is one base off. CDR3 in amino acids: CSGKGQGGTYEQYF. The CDR3 DNA sequence: TGCAGCGGAAAAGGACAGGGAGGAACCTACGAGCAGTACTTC. The chain uses TRBV29-1 and TRBJ2-7, with 8 bases identical to TRBD1. Germline lookup yields CDR1 SQVTM and CDR2 ANQGSEA. The trim removed 7 bases at V and 2 bases at J, leaving 10 bases unmatched. The CDR3 runs to 14 residues.

In its sample, this clonotype was seen a few times. The chain joins TRBV11-3 to TRBJ2-7; D might be TRBD1 or TRBD2, each matching 6 bases. V shed 5 bases and J shed 9 bases, with 11 bases lying between them. The germline gives CDR1 SGHNT, CDR2 YENEEA. The CDR3 runs to 11 residues. This CDR3 is CASSQQGGQYF. The DNA of the CDR3 is TGTGCCAGCAGCCAACAGGGAGGGCAGTACTTC. Filled out from reference TRBV11-3 and TRBJ2-7, the complete variable domain reads EAGVVQSPRYKIIEKKQPVAFWCNPISGHNTLYWYLQNLGQGPELLIRYENEEAVDDSQLPKDRFSAERLKGVDSTLKIQPAELGDSAVYLCASSQQGGQYFGPGTRLTVT.

This chain links TRBV20-1 with TRBJ2-7, with 7 nucleotides matching TRBD1. CDR1 and CDR2 (germline): DFQATT, SNEGSKA (reference sequence). With V trimmed by 5 bases and J by 2 bases, 9 bases remained unmatched. This CDR3 has 14 amino acids. The CDR3 loop is CSAGQALVAYEQYF. The CDR3 coding sequence is TGCAGTGCTGGACAGGCTCTCGTCGCCTACGAGCAGTACTTC.